This T cell receptor beta chain stems from a study of OX40 agonist ivuxolimab in advanced cancers. The wider study: Patients were dosed with the agonistic anti-OX40 (CD134) antibody ivuxolimab. There were three patients with partial responses, one having hepatocellular carcinoma and two cutaneous melanoma.

Assay used: immunoSEQ multiplex PCR; TCRdb lists only in-frame clones, some missing. The top ten clones hold 10% to 14% of a sample with around 63,000 clones, roughly nine tenths of them seen once. In regard to this clone: Antigen: not known.

Notes on the study in general: Among the nonresponders, some also had low normalized T-cell clonal expansion. CD8+ T cells averaged more expanded clones than CD4+.

CDR1 is LNHNV, CDR2 YYDKDF, per germline (reference sequence). V lost 0 bases, J lost 6 bases, and 12 bases lay in between. The CDR3 consists of 14 residues. The specimen was CD4+ or CD8+ T cells sorted from blood, collected in a trial of the OX40 agonist ivuxolimab. The receptor was derived from an adult with an advanced solid tumor such as melanoma, head and neck, liver or kidney cancer. The V gene is TRBV15, the J gene TRBJ2-7; D could derive from TRBD1 or TRBD2 (5 bases each). Here the CDR3 reads CATSREIRGREQYF. In DNA form, the CDR3 reads TGTGCCACCAGCAGAGAAATAAGGGGACGCGAGCAGTACTTC.